A selection of T cell receptor beta chains follows, all from one sample in a study of T cell responses to AZD1222 COVID-19 vaccine. TCRdb keeps only in-frame clones here, not all; method: immunoSEQ multiplex PCR. The data contain fewer than 110,000 clones, around 84% of them singletons. The material sequenced was peripheral blood, taken on day 0 of AZD1222 vaccination. These receptors came from an adult in good health. The CDR3 runs from the conserved cysteine through the conserved F or W. Clone sizes are given selectively: once, few, many, or a class where the clone is expanded.

CDR3 protein	clone size	CDR3 length	J gene	V gene
CASSFSEPYEQYF	.	13	TRBJ2-7	TRBV28
CASSAQLQGVGKNIQYF	once	17	TRBJ2-4	TRBV19
CASSQSRGGGYGYTF	.	15	TRBJ1-2	TRBV23-1
CATTLGGDTGLNTEAFF	.	17	TRBJ1-1	TRBV21-1
CASSLVSGHSYEQYF	.	15	TRBJ2-7	TRBV7-2
CASSLGLHQETQYF	once	14	TRBJ2-5	TRBV7-2
CASYQTGTDTQYF	.	13	TRBJ2-3	TRBV19
CASSSRGSGRYNEQFF	.	16	TRBJ2-1	TRBV6-2/TRBV6-3
CASSPPGGGSGANVLTF	.	17	TRBJ2-6	TRBV6-2/TRBV6-3
CSVERGTGRNEKLFF	.	15	TRBJ1-4	TRBV29-1
CAWSRDRGHGYTF	.	13	TRBJ1-2	TRBV30
CASSLGTGVRPQHF	.	14	TRBJ1-5	TRBV5-8
CASSPGQGGSPLHF	.	14	TRBJ1-6	TRBV18
CASSPTSGNEQYF	.	13	TRBJ2-7	TRBV7-7
CATSRASGSTDTQYF	once	15	TRBJ2-3	TRBV15
CASSATSGSGNEQFF	.	15	TRBJ2-1	TRBV18
CASSSGDRDLGGYTF	.	15	TRBJ1-2	TRBV19
CASSLVGGLNQPQHF	.	15	TRBJ1-5	TRBV7-2
CASSLNQGRDYEQYF	once	15	TRBJ2-7	TRBV27
CASSLVGYTEAFF	.	13	TRBJ1-1	TRBV28
CASSLEQGVTEAFF	.	14	TRBJ1-1	TRBV5-1
CASSPRRSGVQYF	.	13	TRBJ2-7	TRBV7-3
CASSQSQETQYF	.	12	TRBJ2-5	TRBV3-1/TRBV3-2
CSASGTGGPAGELFF	.	15	TRBJ2-2	TRBV20-1
CASSLLQANQPQHF	.	14	TRBJ1-5	TRBV6-2/TRBV6-3
CATSEGNTGELFF	.	13	TRBJ2-2	TRBV10-2
CASSPPIWESSYNEQFF	.	17	TRBJ2-1	TRBV18
CATSRDQGHQNTEAFF	.	16	TRBJ1-1	TRBV15
CASSYRLAGGITTSGANVLTF	.	21	TRBJ2-6	TRBV6-2/TRBV6-3
CASSEQPLRGRDGYTF	few	16	TRBJ1-2	TRBV10-2
CASSSGQANSPLHF	.	14	TRBJ1-6	TRBV5-5
CASSSRRSQETQYF	.	14	TRBJ2-5	TRBV7-2
CASSLEGGGYTF	.	12	TRBJ1-2	TRBV12-3/TRBV12-4
CASRGTKREQYF	few	12	TRBJ2-7	TRBV6-5
CASSSSPRGTEAFF	.	14	TRBJ1-1	TRBV28
CASSEDSPRDRDTDTQYF	.	18	TRBJ2-3	TRBV6-1
CASSQEGDTEAFF	.	13	TRBJ1-1	TRBV18
CASSLGFQVIYGYTF	.	15	TRBJ1-2	TRBV27
CASTSSGRFNEQFF	.	14	TRBJ2-1	TRBV18
CASSQQNIGANVLTF	few	15	TRBJ2-6	TRBV14
CATRKRGANQPQHF	.	14	TRBJ1-5	TRBV28
CASSADIAGTDTQYF	.	15	TRBJ2-3	TRBV9
CATSVRFGELFF	.	12	TRBJ2-2	TRBV24-1
CATRGLAGYEQFF	once	13	TRBJ2-1	TRBV15
CASSPGQGSYGYTF	.	14	TRBJ1-2	TRBV6-5
CASGPSDGGQYF	.	12	TRBJ2-7	TRBV2
CAWSLSGNTGELFF	.	14	TRBJ2-2	TRBV30
CASSRDPLGGQPQHF	.	15	TRBJ1-5	TRBV2
CASSVDWSASGNTIYF	.	16	TRBJ1-3	TRBV9
CASSYTEGESVLIATQYF	.	18	TRBJ2-5	TRBV6-2/TRBV6-3